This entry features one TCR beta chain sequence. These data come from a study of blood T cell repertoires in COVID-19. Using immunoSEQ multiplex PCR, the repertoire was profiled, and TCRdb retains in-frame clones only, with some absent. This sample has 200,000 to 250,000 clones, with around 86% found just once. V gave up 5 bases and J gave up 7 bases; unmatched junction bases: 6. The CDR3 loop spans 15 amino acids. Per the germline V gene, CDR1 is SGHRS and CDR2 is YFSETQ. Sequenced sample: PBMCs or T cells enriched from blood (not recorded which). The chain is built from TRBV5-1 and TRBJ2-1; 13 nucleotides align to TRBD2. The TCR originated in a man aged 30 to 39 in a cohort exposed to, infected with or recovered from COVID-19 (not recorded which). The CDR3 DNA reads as TGCGCCAGCAGTACCGGGACTAGCGGGGATAATGAGCAGTTCTTC. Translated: CASSTGTSGDNEQFF.